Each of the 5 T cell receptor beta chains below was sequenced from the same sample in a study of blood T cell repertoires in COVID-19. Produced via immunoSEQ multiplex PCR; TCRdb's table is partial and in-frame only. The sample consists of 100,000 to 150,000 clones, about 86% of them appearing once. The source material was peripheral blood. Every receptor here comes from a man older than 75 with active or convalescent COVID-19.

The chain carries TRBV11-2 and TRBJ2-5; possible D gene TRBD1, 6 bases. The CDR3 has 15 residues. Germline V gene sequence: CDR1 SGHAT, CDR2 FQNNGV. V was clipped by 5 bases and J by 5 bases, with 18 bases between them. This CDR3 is CASSNRDGMRETQYF. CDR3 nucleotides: TGTGCCAGCAGCAACAGGGATGGAATGAGGGAGACCCAGTACTTC.

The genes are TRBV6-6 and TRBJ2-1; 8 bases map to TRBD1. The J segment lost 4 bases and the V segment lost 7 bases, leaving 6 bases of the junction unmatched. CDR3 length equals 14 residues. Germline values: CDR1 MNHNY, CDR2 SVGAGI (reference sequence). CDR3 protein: CASTRQGPYNEQFF. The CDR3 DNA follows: TGTGCCAGCACCAGACAGGGGCCTTACAATGAGCAGTTCTTC.

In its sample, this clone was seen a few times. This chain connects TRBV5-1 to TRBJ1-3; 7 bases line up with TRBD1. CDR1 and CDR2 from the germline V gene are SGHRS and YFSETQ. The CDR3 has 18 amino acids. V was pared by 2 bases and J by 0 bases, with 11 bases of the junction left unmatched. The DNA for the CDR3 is TGCGCCAGCAGCTTCACGGCGACAGGGCCTAGCTCTGGAAACACCATATATTTT. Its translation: CASSFTATGPSSGNTIYF.

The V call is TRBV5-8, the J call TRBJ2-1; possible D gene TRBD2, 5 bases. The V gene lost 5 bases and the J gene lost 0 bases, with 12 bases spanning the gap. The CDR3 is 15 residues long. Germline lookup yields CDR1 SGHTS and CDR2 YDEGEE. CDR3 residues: CASSRDGDSYNEQFF. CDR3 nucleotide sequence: TGTGCCAGCAGTCGCGACGGGGACTCCTACAATGAGCAGTTCTTC.

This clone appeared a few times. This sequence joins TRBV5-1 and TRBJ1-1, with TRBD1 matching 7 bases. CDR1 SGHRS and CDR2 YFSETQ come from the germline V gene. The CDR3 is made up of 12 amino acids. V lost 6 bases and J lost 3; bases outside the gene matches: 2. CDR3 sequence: CASKGQDTEAFF. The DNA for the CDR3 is TGCGCCAGCAAAGGACAGGACACTGAAGCTTTCTTT. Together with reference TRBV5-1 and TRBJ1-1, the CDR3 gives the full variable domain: KAGVTQTPRYLIKTRGQQVTLSCSPISGHRSVSWYQQTPGQGLQFLFEYFSETQRNKGNFPGRFSGRQFSNSRSEMNVSTLELGDSALYLCASKGQDTEAFFGQGTRLTVV.